The 10 T cell receptor beta chains given below trace back to one sample, sequenced in a study of T cell repertoires in cytomegalovirus infection. TCRdb reprocessed the reads via MiXCR and lists one record per CDR3 protein. The data show approximately 500,000 distinct CDR3 sequences, approximately 10% seen once. The sequencing sample was made of PBMCs. These receptors were obtained from a human donor in good health (CMV status not recorded). Some clones in this sample may be carry-over from other donors' samples.

There are many counts of this clonotype. The rearrangement joins TRBV20-1 to TRBJ2-5; 7 nucleotides line up with TRBD2. Germline loops: CDR1 DFQATT, CDR2 SNEGSKA (reference sequence). There are 13 residues in the CDR3. The V and J ends lost 5 bases and 3 bases, in that order; junction bases with no gene match: 6. The CDR3 reads CSASTSVKETQYF. The CDR3 coding sequence is TGCAGTGCTTCAACTAGCGTAAAAGAGACCCAGTACTTC.

CDR3 residues: CASSSRTGTPTQYF. CDR3 DNA sequence: TGTGCCAGCAGCTCCCGGACAGGGACGCCGACCCAGTACTTC. The chain recombines TRBV11-2 with TRBJ2-5, with 8 nucleotides matching TRBD1. V shed 4 bases and J 7 bases; nucleotides not matched to a gene: 8. Germline CDR1 SGHAT, CDR2 FQNNGV. This CDR3 contains 14 residues. The complete variable domain, with remaining parts taken from reference TRBV11-2 and TRBJ2-5, reads EAGVAQSPRYKIIEKRQSVAFWCNPISGHATLYWYQQILGQGPKLLIQFQNNGVVDDSQLPKDRFSAERLKGVDSTLKIQPAKLEDSAVYLCASSSRTGTPTQYFGPGTRLLVL.

The J gene is TRBJ2-2, the V gene TRBV29-1; 9 bases map to TRBD2. CDR1 and CDR2 from the germline V gene are SQVTM and ANQGSEA. The CDR3 runs 16 residues. Unmatched junction bases numbered 5, after V lost 3 bases and J lost 0 bases. For the CDR3, the DNA is TGCAGCGTTGAGATAGCGGGGGCCCCGAACACCGGGGAGCTGTTTTTT. Protein: CSVEIAGAPNTGELFF.

The CDR3 is CASSPPPRTSGIYNEQFF. DNA for the CDR3: TGTGCCAGCAGCCCTCCCCCACGGACTAGCGGAATCTACAATGAGCAGTTCTTC. V and J are TRBV7-9 and TRBJ2-1; 10 nucleotides align to TRBD2. CDR1 and CDR2 from the germline V gene are SEHNR and FQNEAQ (reference sequence). The trim removed 5 bases at V and 3 bases at J, leaving 13 bases unmatched. This CDR3 has 18 amino acids.

This clonotype was recorded many times. V gene TRBV7-2 combines with J gene TRBJ2-7, with 8 bases aligning to TRBD2. The V segment lost 4 bases and the J segment 6 bases; nucleotides outside the gene matches: 8. Germline CDR1 is SGHTA and CDR2 is FQGNSA. CDR3 size: 14 residues. CDR3 loop: CASSSPTSAPEQYF. As DNA, the CDR3 is TGTGCCAGCAGCTCCCCGACTAGCGCGCCCGAGCAGTACTTC.

A few counts support this clonotype. The rearrangement links TRBV20-1 to TRBJ2-7, with 11 positions matching TRBD2. The CDR3 loop spans 12 amino acids. Germline loops: CDR1 DFQATT, CDR2 SNEGSKA (reference sequence). Trimming cost V 7 bases and J 3 bases; bases outside gene matches: 2. CDR3 sequence: CSVAGGHYEQYF. The CDR3 nucleotides read TGCAGTGTAGCGGGGGGGCACTACGAGCAGTACTTC.

CDR3 sequence reads: CASSPPGQDSDSNYGYTF. CDR3 nucleotides: TGTGCCAGCAGCCCCCCCGGACAGGACAGCGACTCTAACTATGGCTACACCTTC. This chain connects TRBV14 to TRBJ1-2; 7 positions match TRBD1. The germline V gene has CDR1 SGHDN and CDR2 FVKESK. This CDR3 contains 18 residues. V gave up 4 bases and J gave up 0 bases; unmatched junction bases: 14.

There are many counts of this clonotype. This chain uses TRBV27 with TRBJ2-5; the match to TRBD2 covers 13 bases. Germline-derived CDR1 and CDR2 are MNHEY and SMNVEV (reference sequence). There are 15 residues in the CDR3. V gave up 6 bases and J gave up 4 bases; unmatched junction bases: 5. This CDR3 reads CASRLAGGLGETQYF. Written as DNA, the CDR3 is TGTGCCAGCAGACTAGCGGGAGGGCTGGGAGAGACCCAGTACTTC.

The rearrangement joins TRBV20-1 to TRBJ2-7; tentatively, D is TRBD1 or TRBD2 (6 bases each). The ends were cut back, 5 bases at V and 9 bases at J, with 20 bases in the middle. CDR1 and CDR2 from the germline V gene are DFQATT and SNEGSKA (reference sequence). The CDR3 runs 13 residues. This CDR3 is CSAPDRMRDAQYF. The DNA for the CDR3 is TGCAGTGCTCCAGACAGGATGCGGGACGCGCAGTACTTC.

This clonotype was seen many times. The gene calls are TRBV27 and TRBJ2-3; D ambiguous. Trimming left V 0 bases short and J 8 bases short, with 15 bases between. This CDR3 comprises 15 residues. CDR1 and CDR2 (germline): MNHEY, SMNVEV (reference sequence). The DNA of the CDR3 is TGTGCCAGCAGTTTATCCGCCTATCAGCCGGGTACGCAGTATTTT. Its protein is CASSLSAYQPGTQYF.